This passage covers 14 T cell receptor beta chains from one sample sequenced in a study of molecular identifiers for immune sequencing clone quantification. In TCRdb, the PCR reads were re-called with MiXCR into one record per CDR3 protein. Of a few hundred thousand distinct CDR3 sequences in the sample, 20% to 25% are singletons; the top ten hold about 0.78%. The source material was naive CD8+ T cells from blood, with Jurkat cell RNA spiked in. Indicated subset: FACS-sorted CD8+CD4-CCR7+CD45RA+ naive T cells. The receptors were gathered from a human donor in good health. Some libraries in this study had Jurkat cell RNA spiked in.

This clonotype was observed many times. The genes are TRBV29-1 and TRBJ2-3, with 7 bases fitting TRBD2. The CDR3 consists of 15 residues. Germline V gene lookup returns CDR1 SQVTM and CDR2 ANQGSEA. J gave up 2 bases and V 3 bases, and 8 bases lay outside the gene matches. CDR3 nucleotides: TGCAGCGTTGAGTCGGGAGGCCGCAACACAGATACGCAGTATTTT. Its translation: CSVESGGRNTDTQYF.

A remark on this clonotype: A much larger clone lies a single base off, so this may be a read error. Given the absence of the conserved phenylalanine or tryptophan at the CDR3 end, a read error is likely. The chain is built from TRBV4-3 and TRBJ1-3; D is uncertain. The ends were cut back, 1 base at V and 9 bases at J, with 19 bases in the middle. This CDR3 region has 16 residues. Per the germline V gene, CDR1 is LGHNA and CDR2 is YSLEER. CDR3 bases: TGCGCCAGCAGCCAAGCCCACAGCATCCTGAGAGGCACCATATATTCT. Translation gives CASSQAHSILRGTIYS.

With respect to this clonotype: Since a much larger clone is just one base distant, this may be a read error. The chain combines TRBV4-3 with TRBJ2-7; D is unclear. V dropped 1 base and J dropped 3 bases, with 13 bases sitting between them. Germline CDR1 LGHNA, CDR2 YSLEER. The CDR3 is 15 residues long. The CDR3 nucleotides are TGCGCCAGCAGCCAAGGACGGGCCCCCGGCTACGAGCAGTACTTC. Translating it yields CASSQGRAPGYEQYF.

This clonotype was detected ten times or more. The J gene is TRBJ2-5, the V gene TRBV5-1; no definite D call. V was cut by 3 bases and J by 0 bases, with 3 bases left in between. The germline V gene has CDR1 SGHRS and CDR2 YFSETQ. This CDR3 is 12 amino acids long. The CDR3 spells CASSSYQETQYF. The CDR3, as DNA: TGCGCCAGCAGCTCGTACCAAGAGACCCAGTACTTC.

This clonotype was recorded a few times. The chain is built from TRBV24-1 and TRBJ2-3, with 11 nucleotides matching TRBD2. This CDR3 has 12 amino acids. The V and J ends lost 9 bases and 10 bases, in that order; junction bases with no gene match: 5. The V gene's germline CDR1 is KGHDR and CDR2 SFDVKD. This CDR3 reads CATLGTSGSQYF. Written as DNA, the CDR3 is TGTGCCACCCTAGGGACTAGCGGTTCGCAGTATTTT.

This clonotype was seen at least ten times. The rearrangement uses TRBV9 and TRBJ1-1, with a tentative D call TRBD1 (5 bases). Trimming shortened V by 3 bases and J by 4 bases, and 13 bases separated the two germline ends. CDR1 and CDR2 (germline): SGDLS, YYNGEE. The CDR3 has 14 amino acids. CDR3 DNA sequence: TGTGCCAGCAGCGCAACCCCTGGGGGCACTGAAGCTTTCTTT. Translated, it gives CASSATPGGTEAFF. Together with reference TRBV9 and TRBJ1-1, the CDR3 gives the full variable domain: DSGVTQTPKHLITATGQRVTLRCSPRSGDLSVYWYQQSLDQGLQFLIQYYNGEERAKGNILERFSAQQFPDLHSELNLSSLELGDSALYFCASSATPGGTEAFFGQGTRLTVV.

The chain uses TRBV5-1 and TRBJ1-1; no definite D call. The V gene lost 0 bases and the J gene lost 4 bases, with 19 bases spanning the gap. The CDR3 runs to 17 residues. In germline, CDR1 is SGHRS, CDR2 YFSETQ. DNA for the CDR3: TGCGCCAGCAGCTTGGAGGACGGCTTCCCCGACGCCACTGAAGCTTTCTTT. Its translation: CASSLEDGFPDATEAFF. The full variable domain, in which reference TRBV5-1 and TRBJ1-1 provide the parts outside the CDR3, is KAGVTQTPRYLIKTRGQQVTLSCSPISGHRSVSWYQQTPGQGLQFLFEYFSETQRNKGNFPGRFSGRQFSNSRSEMNVSTLELGDSALYLCASSLEDGFPDATEAFFGQGTRLTVV.

Note on this clonotype: Germline is not matched at one junction end, which may reflect a read error. J is TRBJ1-5 and V is TRBV19, with D possibly being TRBD1 (5 bases). The CDR3 spans 14 residues. Germline CDR1 LNHDA, CDR2 SQIVND (reference sequence). The CDR3 loop is CASTREGSNRPQHF. The CDR3 DNA reads as TGTGCCAGTACCAGGGAAGGGAGCAATCGGCCCCAGCATTTT.

This clonotype was observed a handful of times. A clone one base away is much larger, so this may be a read error. CDR3 residues: CASNSYNEQFF. The CDR3 nucleotides are TGTGCCAGCAACTCCTACAATGAGCAGTTCTTC. This chain joins TRBV6-2 or TRBV6-3 and TRBJ2-1, with unresolved D. V was pared by 7 bases and J by 0 bases, with 1 base between. Looked up from germline, CDR1 is MNHEY and CDR2 is SVGEGT. The CDR3 is made up of 11 amino acids.

Notes on this clonotype: A read error may produce the germline difference seen at one junction end. J is TRBJ1-1 and V is TRBV11-2, with D tentatively TRBD1 (6 bases). The CDR3 runs to 16 residues. CDR1 and CDR2 from the germline V gene are SGHAT and FQNNGV. The CDR3 DNA is TGTGCCAGCAGCTTAGGAGGGAACAGGGTAAACACTGAGGCTTTCTTT. Amino acids: CASSLGGNRVNTEAFF.

The rearrangement links TRBV13 to TRBJ2-5, with 13 nucleotides matching TRBD2. The CDR3 sequence is 15 residues long. Trimming at V came to 6 bases and at J to 5 bases, leaving 6 bases not matched to a gene. CDR1 and CDR2 (germline): PRHDT, FYEKMQ (reference sequence). CDR3 in amino acids: CASSPTSGGAETQYF. The CDR3 bases are TGTGCCAGCAGTCCAACTAGCGGGGGGGCGGAGACCCAGTACTTC.

As to this clonotype: The junction departs from germline at one end; a sequencing error may be responsible. The chain is built from TRBV15 and TRBJ2-3; 10 bases agree with TRBD2. The CDR3 sequence is 15 residues long. In germline, CDR1 is LNHNV, CDR2 YYDKDF (reference sequence). The CDR3 bases are TGTGCCACCAACAGAGGACTAGCGGGCACAGATACGCAGTATTTT. Translated, it gives CATNRGLAGTDTQYF. Full variable domain (outside the CDR3, taken from reference TRBV15 and TRBJ2-3): DAMVIQNPRYQVTQFGKPVTLSCSQTLNHNVMYWYQQKSSQAPKLLFHYYDKDFNNEADTPDNFQSRRPNTSFCFLDIRSPGLGDTAMYLCATNRGLAGTDTQYFGPGTRLTVL.

This clonotype appeared a few times. The chain couples TRBV6-1 to TRBJ1-1, with 7 bases aligning to TRBD1. Germline V gives CDR1 MNHNS, CDR2 SASEGT. The CDR3 consists of 14 residues. J lost 1 base, V lost 9 bases, and 8 bases had no gene match. The CDR3 spells CARKQGPPNTEAFF. Here the CDR3 DNA reads TGTGCCAGAAAACAGGGGCCCCCGAACACTGAAGCTTTCTTT.

This clonotype was found many times. The CDR3, as DNA: TGCGCCAGCAGCCCCCGGTACGGGGTCTCCTCCTACGAGCAGTACTTC. Translated, it gives CASSPRYGVSSYEQYF. The rearrangement joins TRBV5-1 to TRBJ2-7, with D possibly TRBD2 on 5 matching bases. CDR3 length equals 16 residues. The germline gives CDR1 SGHRS, CDR2 YFSETQ. Trimming removed 4 bases from V and 0 bases from J, with 17 bases in between.